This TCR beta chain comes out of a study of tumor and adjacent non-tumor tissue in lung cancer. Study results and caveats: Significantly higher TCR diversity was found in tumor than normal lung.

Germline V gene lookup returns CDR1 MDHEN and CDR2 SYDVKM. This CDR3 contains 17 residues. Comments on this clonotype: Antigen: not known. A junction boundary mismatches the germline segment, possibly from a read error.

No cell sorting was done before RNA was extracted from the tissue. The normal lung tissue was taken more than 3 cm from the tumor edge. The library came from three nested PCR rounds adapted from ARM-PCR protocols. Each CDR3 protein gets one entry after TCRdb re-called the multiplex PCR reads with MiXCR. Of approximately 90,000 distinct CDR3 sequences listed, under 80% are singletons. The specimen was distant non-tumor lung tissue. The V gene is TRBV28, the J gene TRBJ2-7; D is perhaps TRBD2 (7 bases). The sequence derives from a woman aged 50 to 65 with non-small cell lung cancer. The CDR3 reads CASRTPRGGRKSYGQYF. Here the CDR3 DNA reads TGTGCCAGCAGAACCCCAAGGGGGGGCCGGAAGTCCTACGGGCAGTACTTC.